Here is one T cell receptor (beta chain) with its context. The antigen is unknown. This sample also contains other DNA sequences that code for the same CDR3. This entry belongs to a study of Ad26.COV2.S vaccination and SARS-CoV-2 variants. The overall study: Participant was drawn from the COV1001 Ad26.COV2.S trial arm. General study points: Researchers cautioned that TCR breadth and depth analyses may have underestimated total T cell responses. Vaccine recipients had higher spike-specific TCR breadth than placebo recipients.

Treatment here: over 15 received Ad26.COV2.S at low or high dose, single or two shots; about 5 received placebo; per-sample allocation not given. Following the first vaccine or placebo injection, samples were taken on day 63. Cohort 1b enrolled adults aged 18-55 years in Boston. Clones were read by immunoSEQ multiplex PCR, and TCRdb kept only the in-frame ones, dropping some. The sample shows hundreds of thousands of clones, around 90% of them seen only once. The CDR3 is 12 residues long. Germline V CDR1 and CDR2: MGHRA, YSYEKL. V was shortened by 0 bases and J by 4 bases, with 3 bases between the two germline ends.

Sequenced here: peripheral blood, sampled in a trial of Ad26.COV2.S vaccine versus placebo. The chain employs TRBV4-1 and TRBJ1-2; no reliable D call. The TCR sequence derives from a person aged 18-65 years who received the Ad26.COV2.S COVID-19 vaccine or a placebo. The CDR3, as DNA: TGCGCCAGCAGCCAAGAGGGCTATGGCTACACCTTC. It is translated as CASSQEGYGYTF.